This TCR beta chain came from a study of blood T cell repertoires in COVID-19. Germline V lookup: CDR1 MGHRA, CDR2 YSYEKL. Germline trimming cut 4 bases from V and 2 bases from J; bases unmatched to any gene: 6. CDR3 length: 15 amino acids. Authors' analysis steps: Estimation of nucleated cell counts relied on the amplification of reference gene primers. Method: immunoSEQ multiplex PCR; TCRdb's copy keeps in-frame clones and lacks some. Clone size and the V and J calls come from that table; the DNA yielded D and trimming. The table records more than 200,000 clones, around 84% of them present only once.

The clonotype originates from a man aged 50-60 years with acute or convalescent COVID-19. The chain is built from TRBV4-1 and TRBJ1-2, with 8 bases that match TRBD1. Specimen: peripheral blood. The DNA of the CDR3 is TGCGCCAGCAGCCTAGCGGACAGGGTCAACTATGGCTACACCTTC. Translated, it gives CASSLADRVNYGYTF.